This T cell receptor beta chain was sequenced in a study of T-cell reconstitution after alpha-beta-depleted transplantation in children. Study outcomes and limitations: The main origin of T-cell counts and diversity one year after transplant was newly produced T cells. About two months after transplant, alpha-beta T cells reportedly came from several hundred expanded graft clones.

Unique molecular identifiers were built into the TCRbeta library. TCRdb reprocessed the PCR reads via MiXCR and lists one record per CDR3 protein. The sample yields 530,000 or so distinct CDR3 sequences, over 25% seen once. Trimming took off 0 bases at V and 5 bases at J, with 10 bases between the two ends. This CDR3 comprises 14 residues. Germline CDR1 is SEHNR and CDR2 is FQNEAQ (reference sequence). This clonotype was seen a few times. Antigen unknown. The chain carries TRBV7-9 and TRBJ2-5; D call uncertain. Sequenced here: PBMCs, sampled before TCRalphabeta/CD19-depleted stem cell transplant. This TCR was sampled from a boy younger than two with Wiskott-Aldrich syndrome, due to receive a stem cell transplant. CDR3 sequence: CASSLALRGETQYF. Here the CDR3 DNA reads TGTGCCAGCAGCTTAGCGTTGCGCGGTGAGACCCAGTACTTC.